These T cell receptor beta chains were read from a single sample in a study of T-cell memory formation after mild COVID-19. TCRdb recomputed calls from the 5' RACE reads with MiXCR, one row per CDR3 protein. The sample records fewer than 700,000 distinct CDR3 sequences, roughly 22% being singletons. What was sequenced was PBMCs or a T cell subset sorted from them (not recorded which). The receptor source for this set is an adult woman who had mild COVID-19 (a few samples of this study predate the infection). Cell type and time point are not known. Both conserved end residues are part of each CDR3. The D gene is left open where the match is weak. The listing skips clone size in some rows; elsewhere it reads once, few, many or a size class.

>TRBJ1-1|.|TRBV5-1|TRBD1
CASSRRGQGWTEAFF
TGCGCCAGCAGCCGTAGAGGACAGGGGTGGACTGAAGCTTTCTTT
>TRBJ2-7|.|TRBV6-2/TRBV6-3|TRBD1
CASRYRGLYEQYF
TGTGCCAGCAGATACAGGGGCCTCTACGAGCAGTACTTC
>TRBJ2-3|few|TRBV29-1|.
CSGNTKGGDTQYF
TGCAGCGGCAACACGAAAGGGGGGGATACGCAGTATTTT
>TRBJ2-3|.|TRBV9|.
CASSVGDRRGGFKGDTQYF
TGTGCCAGCAGCGTAGGAGACCGGAGGGGCGGTTTTAAAGGAGATACGCAGTATTTT
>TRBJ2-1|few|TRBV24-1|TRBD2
CATSDPAGDQPAYNEQFF
TGTGCCACCAGTGATCCAGCGGGGGACCAACCGGCCTACAATGAGCAGTTCTTC
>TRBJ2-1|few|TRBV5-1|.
CASSFDRSREFF
TGCGCCAGCAGCTTCGACAGGTCCAGGGAGTTCTTC
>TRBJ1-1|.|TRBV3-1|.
CASSRSGLDTEAFF
TGTGCCAGCAGCCGCTCAGGGCTGGACACTGAAGCTTTCTTT
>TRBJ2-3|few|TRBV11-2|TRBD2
CASSQTVVSGGRTDTQYF
TGTGCCAGCAGCCAGACCGTCGTTAGCGGGGGTCGCACAGATACGCAGTATTTT
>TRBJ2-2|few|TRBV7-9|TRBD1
CASSFTRTGSTGELFF
TGTGCCAGCAGCTTTACCAGGACAGGGAGCACCGGGGAGCTGTTTTTT
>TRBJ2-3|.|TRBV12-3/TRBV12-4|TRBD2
CASSHGLAEMGTQYF
TGTGCCAGCAGTCACGGACTAGCGGAGATGGGGACGCAGTATTTT
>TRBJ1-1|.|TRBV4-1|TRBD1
CASSQETGGNTEAFF
TGCGCCAGCAGCCAAGAGACAGGGGGGAACACTGAAGCTTTCTTT
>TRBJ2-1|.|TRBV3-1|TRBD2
CASSQGTSGFLYNEQFF
TGTGCCAGCAGCCAAGGGACTAGCGGGTTCCTTTACAATGAGCAGTTCTTC
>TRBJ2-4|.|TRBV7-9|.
CASSFGGEKNIQYF
TGTGCCAGCAGCTTCGGCGGGGAGAAAAACATTCAGTACTTC
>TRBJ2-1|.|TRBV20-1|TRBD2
CSASTSGSHGNEQFF
TGCAGTGCTAGTACTAGCGGGAGCCACGGGAATGAGCAGTTCTTC
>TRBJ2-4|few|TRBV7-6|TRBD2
CASSLSGRTLDIQYF
TGTGCCAGCAGCCTTAGCGGGAGGACCCTCGACATTCAGTACTTC
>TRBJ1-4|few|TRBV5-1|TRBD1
CASSTQGALNEKLFF
TGCGCCAGCAGCACACAGGGGGCACTAAATGAAAAACTGTTTTTT
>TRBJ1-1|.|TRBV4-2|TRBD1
CASSQVGTGFTEAFF
TGTGCCAGCAGCCAAGTTGGGACAGGGTTTACTGAAGCTTTCTTT
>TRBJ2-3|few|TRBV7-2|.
CASRVDPSTDTQYF
TGTGCCAGCAGGGTGGACCCAAGCACAGATACGCAGTATTTT
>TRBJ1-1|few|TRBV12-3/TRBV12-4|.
CASSFSLLGRRPEAFF
TGTGCCAGCAGCTTTTCATTGCTGGGGCGCCGCCCTGAAGCTTTCTTT
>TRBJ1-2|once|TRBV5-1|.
CASSPGGGPVEGYTF
TGCGCCAGCAGCCCTGGGGGGGGCCCGGTAGAAGGCTACACCTTC
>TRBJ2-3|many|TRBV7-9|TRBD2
CASSPRERGGPNTQYF
TGTGCCAGCAGCCCCCGTGAGCGGGGGGGACCGAATACGCAGTATTTT
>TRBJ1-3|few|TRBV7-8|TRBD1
CASSLRSRTGAGNTIYF
TGTGCCAGCAGCCTTAGGTCGAGGACAGGGGCTGGAAACACCATATATTTT
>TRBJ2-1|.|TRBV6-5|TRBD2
CASKNGGASYNEQFF
TGTGCCAGCAAAAACGGGGGGGCCTCCTACAATGAGCAGTTCTTC
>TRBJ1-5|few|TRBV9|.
CASSVAGGQPQHF
TGTGCCAGCAGCGTAGCGGGCGGTCAGCCCCAGCATTTT
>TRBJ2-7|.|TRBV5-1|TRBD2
CASSLGLAGALGAREQYF
TGCGCCAGCAGCCTAGGACTAGCGGGGGCCCTGGGGGCTCGGGAGCAGTACTTC
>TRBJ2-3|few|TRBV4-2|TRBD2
CASSQDLWLAGRRDTDTQYF
TGTGCCAGCAGCCAAGATCTGTGGCTAGCGGGACGGAGGGACACAGATACGCAGTATTTT
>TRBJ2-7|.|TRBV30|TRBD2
CAWSVGGSSYEQYF
TGTGCCTGGAGTGTAGGCGGGAGCTCCTACGAGCAGTACTTC
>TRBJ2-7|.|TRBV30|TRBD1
CAWSVLKTGGYEQYF
TGTGCCTGGAGTGTACTGAAGACAGGGGGATACGAGCAGTACTTC
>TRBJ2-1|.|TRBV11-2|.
CASSWMSDEQFF
TGTGCCAGCAGCTGGATGTCGGATGAGCAGTTCTTC
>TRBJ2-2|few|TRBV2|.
CASSEALAGELFF
TGTGCCAGCAGTGAAGCGCTGGCCGGGGAGCTGTTTTTT
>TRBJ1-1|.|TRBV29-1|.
CSSRVRGDTEAFF
TGCAGCTCCAGGGTAAGAGGGGACACTGAAGCTTTCTTT
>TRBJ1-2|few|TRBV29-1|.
CSGIDRPGGYTF
TGCAGCGGGATCGACAGGCCGGGTGGCTACACCTTC
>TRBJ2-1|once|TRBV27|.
CASSLGALILGGPSSYNEQFF
TGTGCCAGCAGTTTAGGGGCTCTCATACTGGGGGGCCCGAGCTCCTACAATGAGCAGTTCTTC
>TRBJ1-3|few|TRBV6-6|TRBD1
CASSDRGQGNTIYF
TGTGCCAGCAGCGACAGGGGGCAAGGAAACACCATATATTTT
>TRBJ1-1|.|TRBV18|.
CASSPQPEAFF
TGTGCCAGCTCACCCCAGCCTGAAGCTTTCTTT
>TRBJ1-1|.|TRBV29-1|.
CSVDLAMNTEAFF
TGCAGCGTTGATCTGGCAATGAACACTGAAGCTTTCTTT
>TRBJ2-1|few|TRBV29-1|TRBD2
CSVEDRGAGPRTYNEQFF
TGCAGCGTTGAAGATAGGGGAGCGGGACCCCGGACCTACAATGAGCAGTTCTTC
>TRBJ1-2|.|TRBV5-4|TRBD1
CASSSRDSPYGYTF
TGTGCCAGCAGCTCCCGGGACAGTCCCTATGGCTACACCTTC
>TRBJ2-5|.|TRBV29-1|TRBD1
CSAYRGQETQYF
TGCAGCGCGTACAGGGGCCAAGAGACCCAGTACTTC
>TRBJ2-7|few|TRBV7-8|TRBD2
CASSTEGLAYEQYF
TGTGCCAGCAGCACAGAGGGACTAGCCTACGAGCAGTACTTC
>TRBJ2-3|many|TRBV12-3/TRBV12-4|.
CASSLSAAHTDTQYF
TGTGCCAGCAGTTTATCAGCAGCTCACACAGATACGCAGTATTTT